This T cell receptor beta chain was retrieved from a study of shared clonotypes between healthy human individuals. Per germline, CDR1 MDHEN and CDR2 SYDVKM. This CDR3 is built from 16 residues. Trimming cost V 3 bases and J 2 bases, with 14 bases left between them. Clones were read by immunoSEQ multiplex PCR, and TCRdb kept only the in-frame ones, dropping some. Here the sample spans about 2 million clones, roughly 94% being singletons. This TCR was recovered from a man younger than 30 in good health. The genes are TRBV28 and TRBJ1-5; D possibly corresponds to TRBD1 (6 bases). The sequencing input was naive CD4+ T cells sorted from blood. Regarding subset: CD45RA+ positively selected. The CDR3 sequence is CASSFMPPGGNQPQHF. The CDR3 nucleotides are TGTGCCAGCAGTTTTATGCCCCCAGGGGGCAATCAGCCCCAGCATTTT.